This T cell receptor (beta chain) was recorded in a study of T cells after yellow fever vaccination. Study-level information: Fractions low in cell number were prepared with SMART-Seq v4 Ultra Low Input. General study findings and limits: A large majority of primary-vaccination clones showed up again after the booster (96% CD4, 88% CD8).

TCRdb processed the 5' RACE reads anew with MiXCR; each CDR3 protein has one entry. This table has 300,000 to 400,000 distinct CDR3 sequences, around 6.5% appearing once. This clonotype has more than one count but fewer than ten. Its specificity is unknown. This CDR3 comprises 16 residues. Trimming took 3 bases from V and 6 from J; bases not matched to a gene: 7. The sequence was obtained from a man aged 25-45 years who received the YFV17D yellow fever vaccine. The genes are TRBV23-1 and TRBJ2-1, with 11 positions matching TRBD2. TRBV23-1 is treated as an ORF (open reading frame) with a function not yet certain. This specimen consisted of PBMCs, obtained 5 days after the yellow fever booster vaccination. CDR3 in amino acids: CASSQSGTSGPNEQFF. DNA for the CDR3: TGCGCCAGCAGTCAGTCCGGGACTAGCGGCCCCAATGAGCAGTTCTTC.